This TCR beta chain came from a study of blood T cells in healthy people across ages. Using a J-beta primer mix together with a sample-barcoded 5' primer, a second PCR was run for about 7 to 12 cycles. A 12-random-nucleotide template-switch adaptor tagged each cDNA molecule. TCRdb processed the 5' RACE reads anew with MiXCR; each CDR3 protein has one entry. The sample yields around 1.5 million distinct CDR3 sequences, 35% to 45% seen once. Study-level results: Aged donors had fewer naive CD4+ cells and lower diversity than long-lived donors. Strongly correlated with naive T cell percentage was TCR beta diversity.

The germline V and J ends were trimmed by 2 bases and 8 bases, with 12 bases remaining between them. This CDR3 has 13 amino acids. Germline loops: CDR1 SNHLY, CDR2 FYNNEI. A remark on this clonotype: Its antigen is not identified.

Sequences were obtained from blood. The chain links TRBV2 to TRBJ1-2; a weak D match, TRBD1 (5 bases). The sequence was obtained from a young woman in good health. The CDR3 DNA follows: TGTGCCAGCAGTGAACGGGCCAGGGACGGCTACACCTTC. Its translation: CASSERARDGYTF.